The rows below give T cell receptor beta chains drawn from one sample of a study of CD8 T cells in ankylosing spondylitis. TCRdb re-derived calls from the 5' RACE reads in MiXCR, one entry per CDR3 protein. The table has some 240,000 distinct CDR3 sequences, over 8.5% seen once. The sample taken for sequencing was blood, either unsorted or a sorted T cell fraction (not recorded which). Receptors originate from a male donor with ankylosing spondylitis or in good health (not recorded which). Each CDR3 is given with its conserved first and last residue. Each record gives: V gene, clone size, D gene, J gene, CDR3 protein, CDR3 DNA. A D gene is named only where the DNA matches it firmly. Not all rows give a size; the values are once, few, many and, for expanded clones, a class.

TRBV7-8	many	NA	TRBJ1-4	CASSLAVGTRNEKLFF	TGTGCCAGCAGCTTAGCAGTTGGGACAAGGAATGAAAAACTGTTTTTT
TRBV5-1	many	NA	TRBJ1-1	CASAGHSGRAEAFF	TGCGCCAGCGCGGGACACAGCGGAAGGGCTGAAGCTTTCTTT
TRBV7-9	NA	NA	TRBJ2-1	CASSLGGGLSYNEQFF	TGTGCCAGCAGCTTAGGGGGGGGGCTCTCCTACAATGAGCAGTTCTTC
TRBV27	few	NA	TRBJ2-1	CASRYFNEQFF	TGTGCCAGCAGATACTTCAATGAGCAGTTCTTC
TRBV9	many	NA	TRBJ1-2	CASSSRGGYTF	TGTGCCAGCAGCTCGAGGGGGGGCTACACCTTC
TRBV12-3/TRBV12-4	many	NA	TRBJ1-2	CASSVGGDRGYTF	TGTGCCAGCAGTGTAGGGGGAGATCGTGGCTACACCTTC
TRBV4-3	NA	NA	TRBJ2-4	CASSQDLASPNIQYF	TGCGCCAGCAGCCAAGATTTAGCGAGCCCAAACATTCAGTACTTC
TRBV6-2/TRBV6-3	NA	NA	TRBJ1-5	CASRQYKGGSNQPQHF	TGTGCCAGCAGACAATACAAAGGGGGTTCCAATCAGCCCCAGCATTTT
TRBV20-1	many	TRBD1	TRBJ1-1	CSARDGTGGTEAFF	TGCAGTGCTAGAGATGGGACAGGGGGCACTGAAGCTTTCTTT
TRBV20-1	many	NA	TRBJ2-1	CSASGGRNEQFF	TGCAGTGCTAGCGGAGGGAGGAATGAGCAGTTCTTC
TRBV7-2	many	NA	TRBJ2-3	CASSSQDTQYF	TGTGCCAGCAGCTCACAAGATACGCAGTATTTT
TRBV20-1	many	TRBD2	TRBJ2-7	CSARERREGYEQYF	TGCAGTGCTAGAGAGAGGCGGGAGGGGTACGAGCAGTACTTC
TRBV15	many	NA	TRBJ2-7	CATSRATAEQYF	TGTGCCACCAGCAGAGCGACCGCCGAGCAGTACTTC
TRBV5-1	NA	NA	TRBJ2-3	CASSLSKVEDTQYF	TGCGCCAGCAGCTTGAGTAAGGTTGAAGATACGCAGTATTTT
TRBV7-4	many	TRBD2	TRBJ2-3	CASTLSGRAWADTQYF	TGTGCCAGCACCCTGAGCGGGAGGGCCTGGGCAGATACGCAGTATTTT
TRBV25-1	many	NA	TRBJ1-2	CASSDLKGLGARGRDYGYTF	TGTGCCAGCAGTGACCTCAAGGGTCTGGGGGCGCGTGGAAGGGACTATGGCTACACCTTC
TRBV7-2	NA	NA	TRBJ2-3	CASSLGPTTGTQYF	TGTGCCAGCAGCCTCGGACCAACCACAGGTACGCAGTATTTT
TRBV19	many	NA	TRBJ1-5	CASNPGLNNQPQHF	TGTGCCAGTAACCCAGGGTTGAACAATCAGCCCCAGCATTTT
TRBV5-6	NA	TRBD1	TRBJ2-4	CASSRGQRGNIQYF	TGTGCCAGCAGCCGGGGACAGAGAGGAAACATTCAGTACTTC
TRBV12-3/TRBV12-4	many	TRBD1	TRBJ2-5	CASTSLSKGQVETQYF	TGTGCCAGCACCTCCCTTTCGAAGGGACAGGTGGAGACCCAGTACTTC
TRBV10-1	NA	NA	TRBJ2-5	CASSQAGGETQYF	TGCGCCAGCAGCCAAGCAGGCGGGGAGACCCAGTACTTC
TRBV4-3	few	TRBD1	TRBJ2-1	CASSQDATGVAGEQFF	TGCGCCAGCAGCCAAGATGCGACAGGGGTAGCAGGCGAGCAGTTCTTC
TRBV6-4	many	NA	TRBJ1-1	CASSIRGGTEAFF	TGTGCCAGCAGTATAAGGGGCGGCACTGAAGCTTTCTTT
TRBV20-1	many	TRBD2	TRBJ2-1	CSASRLAGENNEQFF	TGCAGTGCGAGCCGACTAGCGGGGGAGAACAATGAGCAGTTCTTC
TRBV29-1	many	NA	TRBJ2-3	CSVDGPSADTQYF	TGCAGCGTTGACGGGCCCTCGGCAGATACGCAGTATTTT
TRBV7-2	few	TRBD2	TRBJ2-5	CASSRTSGSTRETQYF	TGTGCCAGCAGCCGGACTAGCGGGAGTACACGAGAGACCCAGTACTTC
TRBV7-3	many	TRBD1	TRBJ2-7	CASSFTGGEQYF	TGCGCCAGCAGCTTCACAGGGGGCGAGCAGTACTTC
TRBV24-1	many	TRBD1	TRBJ1-2	CATSDDRGPRGYTF	TGTGCCACCAGTGATGACAGGGGGCCTCGTGGCTACACCTTC
TRBV6-2/TRBV6-3	many	NA	TRBJ2-3	CASGEGEDIDTQYF	TGTGCCAGCGGAGAGGGGGAGGACATAGATACGCAGTATTTT
TRBV20-1	NA	NA	TRBJ1-3	CSAPPQADSGNTIYF	TGCAGTGCACCCCCCCAAGCAGACTCTGGAAACACCATATATTTT
TRBV20-1	many	NA	TRBJ2-5	CSARAGETQETQYF	TGCAGTGCTAGAGCGGGGGAGACCCAAGAGACCCAGTACTTC
TRBV12-3/TRBV12-4	few	TRBD1	TRBJ2-7	CASSPPRQGKRSYEQYF	TGTGCCAGCAGTCCCCCCCGACAGGGGAAGCGCTCCTACGAGCAGTACTTC
TRBV30	few	TRBD1	TRBJ2-6	CASVRGPGGANVLTF	TGTGCCTCCGTCAGGGGGCCAGGTGGGGCCAACGTCCTGACTTTC
TRBV6-2/TRBV6-3	many	TRBD1	TRBJ2-2	CASSYGQGAGELFF	TGTGCCAGCAGTTATGGACAGGGGGCCGGGGAGCTGTTTTTT
TRBV5-1	many	TRBD1	TRBJ2-5	CASSFGSTGSSETQYF	TGCGCCAGCAGCTTTGGATCGACAGGGTCGTCGGAGACCCAGTACTTC
TRBV18	NA	NA	TRBJ1-5	CASSPPGGNQPQHF	TGTGCCAGCTCACCACCAGGGGGTAATCAGCCCCAGCATTTT
TRBV5-1	many	NA	TRBJ1-2	CASRDAGGYTF	TGCGCCAGCAGAGACGCGGGAGGCTACACCTTC
TRBV12-3/TRBV12-4	many	NA	TRBJ2-4	CASSLKSPGRIKNIQYF	TGTGCCAGCAGTTTAAAAAGCCCAGGCAGGATTAAAAACATTCAGTACTTC
TRBV12-3/TRBV12-4	many	NA	TRBJ1-5	CASAGSAYQPQHF	TGTGCCAGCGCAGGGTCGGCGTATCAGCCCCAGCATTTT
TRBV28	many	TRBD2	TRBJ2-1	CASSLGAGGPWSNEQFF	TGTGCCAGCAGTTTGGGAGCGGGGGGGCCGTGGTCCAATGAGCAGTTCTTC
TRBV5-5	NA	TRBD1	TRBJ1-5	CASSLGDRRTSNQPQHF	TGTGCCAGCAGCCTAGGGGACAGACGTACTAGCAATCAGCCCCAGCATTTT
TRBV12-3/TRBV12-4	many	NA	TRBJ2-5	CASSPAGGVHQETQYF	TGTGCCAGCAGTCCGGCCGGCGGGGTGCACCAAGAGACCCAGTACTTC
TRBV20-1	many	NA	TRBJ2-2	CSARDLASDTGELFF	TGCAGTGCTAGAGATTTGGCTAGCGACACCGGGGAGCTGTTTTTT
TRBV24-1	many	TRBD1	TRBJ1-2	CATSDRGRGGYTF	TGTGCCACCAGTGACAGGGGGCGGGGTGGCTACACCTTC
TRBV5-5	few	NA	TRBJ2-1	CASSLSGPHGANEQFF	TGTGCCAGCAGCTTATCCGGGCCGCACGGTGCCAATGAGCAGTTCTTC
TRBV29-1	few	NA	TRBJ1-1	CSVGVSLYNEAFF	TGCAGCGTTGGTGTGAGCCTCTATAATGAAGCTTTCTTT
TRBV6-2/TRBV6-3	many	NA	TRBJ1-1	CASSLGGAMNTEAFF	TGTGCCAGCAGTTTAGGAGGGGCGATGAACACTGAAGCTTTCTTT
TRBV7-2	NA	TRBD2	TRBJ2-7	CASSTQRGGTYEQYF	TGTGCCAGCAGCACTCAGCGGGGGGGAACCTACGAGCAGTACTTC
TRBV20-1	many	NA	TRBJ2-5	CSARGPRETQYF	TGCAGTGCTAGAGGACCACGAGAGACCCAGTACTTC
TRBV3-1	many	NA	TRBJ1-1	CASSPGQMRNTEAFF	TGTGCCAGCAGCCCGGGACAAATGAGAAACACTGAAGCTTTCTTT
TRBV7-8	NA	TRBD1	TRBJ2-7	CASRKGQGPTYEQYF	TGTGCCAGCAGAAAAGGACAGGGGCCAACCTACGAGCAGTACTTC
TRBV6-2/TRBV6-3	few	NA	TRBJ1-1	CASSINRLEAFF	TGTGCCAGCAGCATAAACCGCCTTGAAGCTTTCTTT
TRBV24-1	NA	NA	TRBJ2-3	CATSDYRSSRNTQYF	TGTGCCACCAGTGATTACAGGTCCTCGAGGAATACGCAGTATTTT
TRBV19	few	NA	TRBJ2-7	CASSTWQGRTYEQYF	TGTGCCAGTAGTACCTGGCAGGGGAGGACCTACGAGCAGTACTTC